These 6 T cell receptor beta chains were sequenced from one sample in a study of blood T cell repertoires in COVID-19. The assay was immunoSEQ multiplex PCR, and TCRdb's table has in-frame clones only and misses some. The sample includes around 170,000 clones, around four fifths of them seen just once. Source material: peripheral blood. These receptor sequences come from a man aged 70 or older who had recovered from COVID-19.

The chain carries TRBV15 and TRBJ1-4; TRBD1 might be the D (6 bases). The CDR3 runs 16 residues. Germline CDR1 and CDR2: LNHNV and YYDKDF (reference sequence). The ends were cut back, 3 bases at V and 7 bases at J, with 18 bases in the middle. The CDR3 loop is CATSRARGGPVEKLFF. In DNA form, the CDR3 reads TGTGCCACCAGCAGGGCCCGCGGGGGCCCCGTTGAAAAACTGTTTTTT.

The CDR3 DNA reads TGTGCCAGCAGCGAGGGACAGGAGAGCCTAGCCAAAAACATTCAGTACTTC. This sequence encodes CASSEGQESLAKNIQYF. The chain recombines TRBV9 with TRBJ2-4, with 8 bases identical to TRBD1. J gave up 0 bases and V 3 bases, and 8 bases lay outside the gene matches. In germline, CDR1 is SGDLS, CDR2 YYNGEE. CDR3 length: 17 residues.

This sequence joins TRBV25-1 and TRBJ1-1; unclear D gene. CDR1 and CDR2 (germline): MGHDK, SYGVNS. The V gene lost 0 bases and the J gene lost 5 bases, with 10 bases spanning the gap. This CDR3 contains 14 residues. CDR3 in amino acids: CASSEYEGVTEAFF. In DNA, the CDR3 is TGTGCCAGCAGTGAATATGAGGGTGTAACTGAAGCTTTCTTT.

The gene calls are TRBV5-1 and TRBJ2-2; perhaps TRBD1 as D (5 bases). The length of the CDR3 is 15 residues. Deletions cut 4 bases from V and 2 bases from J, with 12 bases between. Germline CDR1 and CDR2: SGHRS and YFSETQ. This CDR3 reads CASSPTETNTGELFF. CDR3 nucleotide sequence: TGCGCCAGCAGCCCGACAGAGACAAACACCGGGGAGCTGTTTTTT.

The J gene is TRBJ2-4, the V gene TRBV4-1, with D tentatively TRBD1 (6 bases). This CDR3 is 15 amino acids long. Germline values: CDR1 MGHRA, CDR2 YSYEKL. V was cut by 3 bases and J by 0 bases, with 9 bases left in between. The CDR3 region is CASSQQGIAKNIQYF. CDR3 in DNA: TGCGCCAGCAGCCAGCAGGGGATAGCCAAAAACATTCAGTACTTC.

The DNA for the CDR3 is TGTGCCAGCAGCTTGGAGGGGAACACTGAAGCTTTCTTT. Translating it yields CASSLEGNTEAFF. The chain combines TRBV7-8 with TRBJ1-1; unclear D gene. Trimming took off 3 bases at V and 1 base at J, with 6 bases between the two ends. The germline V gene encodes CDR1 SGHVS and CDR2 FQNEAQ. This CDR3 contains 13 residues.